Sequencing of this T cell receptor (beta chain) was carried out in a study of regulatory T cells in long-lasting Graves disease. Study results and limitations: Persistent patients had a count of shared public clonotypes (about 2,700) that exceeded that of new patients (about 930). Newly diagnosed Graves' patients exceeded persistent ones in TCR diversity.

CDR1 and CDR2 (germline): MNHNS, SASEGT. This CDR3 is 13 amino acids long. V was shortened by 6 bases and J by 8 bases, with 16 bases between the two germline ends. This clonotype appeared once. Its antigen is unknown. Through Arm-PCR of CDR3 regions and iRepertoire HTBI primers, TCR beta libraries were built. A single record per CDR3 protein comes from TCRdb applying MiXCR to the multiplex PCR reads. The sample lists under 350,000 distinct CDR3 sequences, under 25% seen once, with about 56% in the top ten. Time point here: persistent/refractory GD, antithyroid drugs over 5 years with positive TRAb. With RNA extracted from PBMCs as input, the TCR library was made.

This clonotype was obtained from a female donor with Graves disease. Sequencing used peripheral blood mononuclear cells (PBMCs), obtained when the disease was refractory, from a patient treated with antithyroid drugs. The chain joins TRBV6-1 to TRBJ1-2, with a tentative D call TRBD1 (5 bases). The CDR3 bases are TGTGCCAGCAGCGCGGGACCATCGAGGGGCTACACCTTC. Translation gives CASSAGPSRGYTF.